This passage covers 22 T cell receptor beta chains from one sample sequenced in a study of technical replicates of blood from several donors. Assay: immunoSEQ multiplex PCR; the TCRdb copy retains only in-frame clones and omits some. The sample lists some 60,000 clones; 85% to 90% were seen once. Specimen: PBMCs. These receptors all come from a human donor in good health. Some clones in this sample may be carry-over from other donors' samples.

The chain links TRBV9 to TRBJ1-4; D perhaps matches TRBD1 (6 bases). The V end lost 4 bases, the J end lost 8 bases, and 18 bases lay between the germline ends. CDR3 size: 15 residues. CDR1 is SGDLS and CDR2 is YYNGEE in the germline V gene. CDR3 amino acids: CASSPSGGAGEKLFF. DNA for the CDR3: TGTGCCAGCAGCCCCAGCGGGGGGGCGGGGGAAAAACTGTTTTTT.

For this clone: Compared with germline, one end of the junction differs, possibly owing to a read error. This chain joins TRBV25-1 and TRBJ1-2; no definite D call. From germline, CDR1 is MGHDK and CDR2 SYGVNS. CDR3 size: 14 residues. The CDR3 sequence: CASSEPPGNSGYTF. The CDR3 DNA reads TGTGCCAGCAGTGAACCCCCCGGGAACTCTGGCTACACCTTC.

This clone appeared a single time. The rearrangement uses TRBV18 and TRBJ2-2, with D unresolved. V gave up 0 bases and J gave up 4 bases, with 6 bases separating them. Germline assignment: CDR1 KGHSH and CDR2 LQKENI. This CDR3 spans 14 amino acids. CDR3 DNA sequence: TGTGCCAGCTCACCACCGTGGGCCACCGGGGAGCTGTTTTTT. Translated: CASSPPWATGELFF.

The gene calls are TRBV7-6 and TRBJ2-5; TRBD2 matches at 7 bases. The trim removed 5 bases at V and 6 bases at J, leaving 18 bases unmatched. CDR1 is SGHVS and CDR2 is FNYEAQ in the germline V gene. CDR3 length: 17 residues. CDR3 sequence reads: CASSEERGRRGWKTQYF. In DNA, the CDR3 is TGTGCCAGCAGCGAAGAGCGGGGCCGGCGGGGGTGGAAGACCCAGTACTTC. Using reference TRBV7-6 and TRBJ2-5 for the parts outside the CDR3, the full variable domain is GAGVSQSPRYKVTKRGQDVALRCDPISGHVSLYWYRQALGQGPEFLTYFNYEAQQDKSGLPNDRFSAERPEGSISTLTIQRTEQRDSAMYRCASSEERGRRGWKTQYFGPGTRLLVL.

CDR3: CASSQDTGIHEQYF. CDR3 DNA sequence: TGCGCCAGCAGCCAAGATACGGGTATCCACGAGCAGTACTTC. The chain joins TRBV4-3 to TRBJ2-7; no clear D gene. Between the trimmed V and J ends, which lost 0 bases and 5 bases, there was a span of 11 bases. Germline CDR1 is LGHNA and CDR2 is YSLEER. This CDR3 is 14 amino acids long.

This chain connects TRBV9 to TRBJ2-5; 13 bases line up with TRBD2. J was trimmed by 0 bases and V by 2 bases; bases with no gene match: 1. CDR1 is SGDLS, CDR2 YYNGEE, per germline. This CDR3 comprises 16 residues. CDR3 region: CASSVGLAGHQETQYF. DNA for the CDR3: TGTGCCAGCAGCGTGGGACTAGCGGGGCACCAAGAGACCCAGTACTTC.

This clone was recorded only once. The V and J genes are TRBV19 and TRBJ1-4; 9 bases map to TRBD1. J lost 6 bases, V lost 5 bases, and 7 bases had no gene match. The CDR3 runs to 15 residues. Germline V lookup: CDR1 LNHDA, CDR2 SQIVND (reference sequence). DNA of the CDR3: TGTGCCAGTAGTGTACCTGACAGGGGGGATGAAAAACTGTTTTTT. Translating gives CASSVPDRGDEKLFF.

The chain is built from TRBV7-9 and TRBJ2-2; D unclear. Trimming removed 1 base from V and 1 base from J, with 4 bases in between. This CDR3 contains 14 residues. The germline CDR1 and CDR2 sequences are SEHNR and FQNEAQ (reference sequence). The CDR3 is CASSLDGNTGELFF. The DNA of the CDR3 is TGTGCCAGCAGCTTAGACGGGAACACCGGGGAGCTGTTTTTT.

The CDR3 DNA sequence: TGCGCCAGCAGCCAAGTATCCGGGATGCGGACCCAGTACTTC. Amino acid sequence: CASSQVSGMRTQYF. The rearrangement uses TRBV4-3 and TRBJ2-5, with D maybe TRBD2 (5 bases). The CDR3 extends over 14 amino acids. V gave up 1 base and J gave up 7 bases, with 13 bases separating them. CDR1 is LGHNA and CDR2 is YSLEER in the germline V gene.

The CDR3: CASSPPLRGRGTDTQYF. The DNA of the CDR3 is TGTGCCAGCAGCCCACCCCTTCGCGGGAGAGGCACAGATACGCAGTATTTT. J is TRBJ2-3 and V is TRBV14, with 7 nucleotides matching TRBD2. The CDR3 spans 17 residues. V was pared by 4 bases and J by 1 base, with 11 bases of the junction left unmatched. Germline V gives CDR1 SGHDN, CDR2 FVKESK.

This chain connects TRBV4-1 to TRBJ1-6; D may be TRBD1 (5 bases). The germline V gene has CDR1 MGHRA and CDR2 YSYEKL. Trimming removed 4 bases at V and 8 bases at J, with 15 bases between. The CDR3 loop spans 15 amino acids. CDR3 loop: CASSRVGQGDSPLHF. CDR3 DNA: TGCGCCAGCAGCCGGGTCGGGCAGGGTGATTCACCCCTCCACTTT.

This rearrangement joins TRBV5-1 to TRBJ2-1; 8 nucleotides align to TRBD2. V dropped 5 bases and J dropped 4; count of bases not matched to a gene: 11. The CDR3 extends over 16 amino acids. Germline assignment: CDR1 SGHRS and CDR2 YFSETQ. The CDR3, as DNA: TGCGCCAGCAGGCAACGAGGGACTAGAGCTTACAATGAGCAGTTCTTC. Translation: CASRQRGTRAYNEQFF.

This clone has a single count. The rearrangement uses TRBV7-6 and TRBJ2-7; 13 bases fit TRBD2. The germline gives CDR1 SGHVS, CDR2 FNYEAQ. The V and J ends lost 5 bases and 2 bases, in that order; junction bases with no gene match: 6. This CDR3 is built from 16 residues. CDR3: CASSEGTSGRAYEQYF. Here the CDR3 DNA reads TGTGCCAGCAGCGAAGGAACTAGCGGGAGGGCCTACGAGCAGTACTTC.

The CDR3: CASSYSQGRNTEAFF. The CDR3, as DNA: TGTGCCAGCAGTTACTCGCAGGGGCGGAACACTGAAGCTTTCTTT. This rearrangement joins TRBV6-5 to TRBJ1-1; D may be TRBD1 (6 bases). V dropped 0 bases and J dropped 1 base, with 9 bases sitting between them. The CDR3 is 15 amino acids. The V gene's germline CDR1 is MNHEY and CDR2 SVGAGI.

This chain links TRBV10-3 with TRBJ2-3; 7 nucleotides match TRBD2. Per germline, CDR1 ENHRY and CDR2 SYGVKD. V dropped 5 bases and J dropped 7; count of bases not matched to a gene: 9. The CDR3 runs 14 residues. DNA of the CDR3: TGTGCCATCAGTTTCGCGGGAGTAGGATATACGCAGTATTTT. This codes for CAISFAGVGYTQYF.

The chain joins TRBV18 to TRBJ2-5, with TRBD2 identical over 9 bases. Per germline, CDR1 KGHSH and CDR2 LQKENI. Trimming took 0 bases from V and 5 from J; bases not matched to a gene: 10. The CDR3 runs 17 residues. CDR3 residues: CASSPPSFSGRSETQYF. The CDR3 DNA sequence: TGTGCCAGCTCACCACCGAGCTTTAGCGGGAGAAGTGAGACCCAGTACTTC. Looking up the rest from reference TRBV18 and TRBJ2-5 gives the full variable domain: NAGVMQNPRHLVRRRGQEARLRCSPMKGHSHVYWYRQLPEEGLKFMVYLQKENIIDESGMPKERFSAEFPKEGPSILRIQQVVRGDSAAYFCASSPPSFSGRSETQYFGPGTRLLVL.

V and J are TRBV11-2 and TRBJ2-1, with 7 nucleotides matching TRBD2. The CDR3 length is 15 residues. Germline assignment: CDR1 SGHAT and CDR2 FQNNGV. V was clipped by 5 bases and J by 7 bases; unmatched bases: 11. The CDR3 is CASSPGGTTSNEQFF. The CDR3 nucleotides are TGTGCCAGCAGCCCCGGCGGGACTACCTCTAATGAGCAGTTCTTC. The full variable domain, completed using reference TRBV11-2 and TRBJ2-1, is EAGVAQSPRYKIIEKRQSVAFWCNPISGHATLYWYQQILGQGPKLLIQFQNNGVVDDSQLPKDRFSAERLKGVDSTLKIQPAKLEDSAVYLCASSPGGTTSNEQFFGPGTRLTVL.

This sequence joins TRBV19 and TRBJ2-2; possibly TRBD1 for D (6 bases). The CDR3 is 14 amino acids. V dropped 6 bases and J dropped 1 base, with 9 bases sitting between them. Germline V gene lookup returns CDR1 LNHDA and CDR2 SQIVND (reference sequence). Written as DNA, the CDR3 is TGTGCCAGTAGAGCGACAGGGAACACCGGGGAGCTGTTTTTT. The encoded protein is CASRATGNTGELFF. The full variable domain, rest sourced from reference TRBV19 and TRBJ2-2, is DGGITQSPKYLFRKEGQNVTLSCEQNLNHDAMYWYRQDPGQGLRLIYYSQIVNDFQKGDIAEGYSVSREKKESFPLTVTSAQKNPTAFYLCASRATGNTGELFFGEGSRLTVL.

This sequence joins TRBV19 and TRBJ1-2; D call uncertain. V was shortened by 5 bases and J by 4 bases, with 17 bases between the two germline ends. Germline V gene sequence: CDR1 LNHDA, CDR2 SQIVND (reference sequence). The CDR3 runs 15 residues. In DNA form, the CDR3 reads TGTGCCAGTAGTTTAACCGAGAGAGTGATCTATGGCTACACCTTC. Translating gives CASSLTERVIYGYTF.

In its sample, this clone was seen a few times. The gene calls are TRBV6-4 and TRBJ2-7; TRBD2 agrees at 8 bases. V lost 4 bases and J lost 5; bases outside the gene matches: 7. Germline CDR1 and CDR2: MRHNA and SNTAGT. CDR3 size: 14 residues. The CDR3 here is CASSASGGGDEQYF. In DNA, the CDR3 is TGTGCCAGCAGTGCGTCGGGGGGGGGCGACGAGCAGTACTTC.

This clone was seen a handful of times. J is TRBJ1-2 and V is TRBV7-9, with TRBD1 matching over 7 bases. The CDR3 sequence is 16 residues long. Per germline, CDR1 SEHNR and CDR2 FQNEAQ (reference sequence). V lost 4 bases to trimming and J lost 6 bases; unmatched junction nucleotides: 14. This CDR3 reads CASSSRYPRQGHGYTF. In DNA form, the CDR3 reads TGTGCCAGCAGCTCTAGATACCCCAGACAGGGCCATGGCTACACCTTC.

The V gene is TRBV9, the J gene TRBJ2-5; 16 positions match TRBD2. V trimming: 3 bases; J trimming: 4 bases; junction bases outside the gene matches: 9. This CDR3 is built from 18 residues. Germline CDR1 reads SGDLS; CDR2 reads YYNGEE. DNA of the CDR3: TGTGCCAGCAGCGAGGGGACTAGCGGGGGGGCGGTAATAGAGACCCAGTACTTC. The encoded protein is CASSEGTSGGAVIETQYF.